This T cell receptor beta chain was sequenced in a study of T cell responses to AZD1222 COVID-19 vaccine. Study findings and constraints: Without day 14 samples, only post-peak T cell repertoires were studied. At 160-218 and 743-854, vaccine-associated CD4 TCRs were dominant, and they spanned spike. Two doses of AZD1222 preceded a rise in Spike-specific TCR breadth and depth.

Regarding this clone: Its antigen is unidentified.

Second-dose recipients at about 4 or about 12 weeks were treated as one pooled group. The CDR3 is made up of 14 amino acids. From germline, CDR1 is LGHDT and CDR2 YNNKEL (reference sequence). Trimming pared 4 bases from V and 8 bases from J, leaving 14 bases between. Profiled with immunoSEQ multiplex PCR; TCRdb holds only in-frame clones, not every one. The sample has around 130,000 clones; approximately 90% are singletons. Material: peripheral blood, obtained 28 days after the second AZD1222 dose. The chain recombines TRBV3-1 (or the pseudogene TRBV3-2) with TRBJ1-4; possibly TRBD1 for D (5 bases). The source of this sequence is an adult who received the AZD1222 COVID-19 vaccine. The CDR3 DNA sequence: TGTGCCAGCAGCCGGGGACTTTCTCGGGAAAAACTGTTTTTT. Protein: CASSRGLSREKLFF.